This T cell receptor beta chain comes out of a study of shared clonotypes between healthy human individuals. Study at large: Each donor had three CD4 naive, three CD4 memory, two CD8 naive and one CD8 memory plate.

Sequencing was performed with immunoSEQ multiplex PCR; in TCRdb, only in-frame clones are kept and a portion is missing. The sample carries roughly 770,000 clones, 90% to 98% recorded once. This CDR3 has 14 amino acids. CDR1 is MRHNA, CDR2 SNTAGT, per germline. Trimming pared 1 base from V and 4 bases from J, leaving 7 bases between. CD45RO negativity and positive selection for CCR7 defined naive CD8 cells, a population that excluded terminally differentiated effector memory CD45RA+ cells. The genes are TRBV6-4 and TRBJ2-2; D gene uncertain. The receptor was derived from a man aged 25-45 years in good health. Specimen: naive CD8+ T cells sorted from blood. The CDR3 sequence: CASSDFAGTGELFF. CDR3 sequence (DNA): TGTGCCAGCAGTGACTTTGCAGGCACCGGGGAGCTGTTTTTT.